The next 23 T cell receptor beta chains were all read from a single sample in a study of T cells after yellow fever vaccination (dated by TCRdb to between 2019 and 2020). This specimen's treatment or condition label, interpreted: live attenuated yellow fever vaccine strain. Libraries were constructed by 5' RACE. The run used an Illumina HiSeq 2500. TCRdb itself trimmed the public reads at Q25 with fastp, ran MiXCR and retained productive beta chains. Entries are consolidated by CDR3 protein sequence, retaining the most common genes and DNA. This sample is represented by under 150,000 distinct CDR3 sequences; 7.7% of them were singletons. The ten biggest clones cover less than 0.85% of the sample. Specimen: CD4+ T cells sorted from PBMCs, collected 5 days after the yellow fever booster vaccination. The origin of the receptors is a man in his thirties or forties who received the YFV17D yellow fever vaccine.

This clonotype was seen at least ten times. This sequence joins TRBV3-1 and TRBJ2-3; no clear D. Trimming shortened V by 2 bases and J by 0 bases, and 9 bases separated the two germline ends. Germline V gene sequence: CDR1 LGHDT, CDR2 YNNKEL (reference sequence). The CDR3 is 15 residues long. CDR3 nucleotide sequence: TGTGCCAGCAGCCAATTTCTACCTAGCACAGATACGCAGTATTTT. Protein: CASSQFLPSTDTQYF.

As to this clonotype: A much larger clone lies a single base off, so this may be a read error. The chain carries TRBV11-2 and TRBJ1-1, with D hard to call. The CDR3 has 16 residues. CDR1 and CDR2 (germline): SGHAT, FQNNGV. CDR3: CASSRSFGQPNAEAFF. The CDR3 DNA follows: TGTGCCAGCAGCCGGAGTTTTGGGCAGCCGAACGCTGAAGCTTTCTTT. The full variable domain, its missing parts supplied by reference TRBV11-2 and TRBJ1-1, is EAGVAQSPRYKIIEKRQSVAFWCNPISGHATLYWYQQILGQGPKLLIQFQNNGVVDDSQLPKDRFSAERLKGVDSTLKIQPAKLEDSAVYLCASSRSFGQPNAEAFFGQGTRLTVV.

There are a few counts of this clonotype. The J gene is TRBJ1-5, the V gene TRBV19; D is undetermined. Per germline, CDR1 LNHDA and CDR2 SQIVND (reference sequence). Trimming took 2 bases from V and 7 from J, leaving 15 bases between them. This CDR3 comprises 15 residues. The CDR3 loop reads CASSIWPGLEQPQHF. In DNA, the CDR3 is TGTGCCAGTAGTATATGGCCCGGGCTAGAACAGCCCCAGCATTTT.

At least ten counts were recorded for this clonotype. The CDR3, as DNA: TGTGCCAGCAGCCCTACAGGAGCGGGAGTGTCGGAGACCCAGTACTTC. It yields the protein CASSPTGAGVSETQYF. The chain recombines TRBV7-3 with TRBJ2-5, with 8 bases that match TRBD2. The CDR3 is made up of 16 amino acids. J gave up 5 bases and V 5 bases, and 13 bases lay outside the gene matches. Germline lookup yields CDR1 SGHTA and CDR2 FQGTGA.

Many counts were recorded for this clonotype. CDR3 sequence reads: CASSVRGDRVTDTQYF. The CDR3 nucleotides are TGTGCCAGCAGCGTCCGAGGGGACCGAGTCACAGATACGCAGTATTTT. The chain recombines TRBV9 with TRBJ2-3; TRBD1 or TRBD2 may be the D gene (5 bases each). Trimming cost V 2 bases and J 2 bases, with 15 bases left between them. This CDR3 is built from 16 residues. Germline CDR1 reads SGDLS; CDR2 reads YYNGEE.

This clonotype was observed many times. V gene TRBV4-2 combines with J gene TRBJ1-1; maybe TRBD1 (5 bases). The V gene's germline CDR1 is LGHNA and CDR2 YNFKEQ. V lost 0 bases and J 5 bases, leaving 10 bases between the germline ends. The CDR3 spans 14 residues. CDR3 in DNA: TGTGCCAGCAGCCAAGACAGGGTTACTACTGAAGCTTTCTTT. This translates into CASSQDRVTTEAFF.

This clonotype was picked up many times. The DNA of the CDR3 is TGCAGCGTTCGGAGGAATGGGGAAGAGCAGTTCTTC. It is translated as CSVRRNGEEQFF. This rearrangement joins TRBV29-1 to TRBJ2-1; D is perhaps TRBD2 (5 bases). The CDR3 is made up of 12 amino acids. The ends were cut back, 5 bases at V and 10 bases at J, with 15 bases in the middle. Germline V gives CDR1 SQVTM, CDR2 ANQGSEA.

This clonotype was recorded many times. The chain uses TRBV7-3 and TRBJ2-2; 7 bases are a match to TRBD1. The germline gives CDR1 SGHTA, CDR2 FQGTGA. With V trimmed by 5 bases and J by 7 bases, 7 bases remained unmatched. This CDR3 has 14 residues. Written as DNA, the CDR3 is TGTGCCAGCAGCCCACAGGGGACGAACGGGGAGCTGTTTTTT. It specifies CASSPQGTNGELFF. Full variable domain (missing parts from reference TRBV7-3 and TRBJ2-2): GAGVSQTPSNKVTEKGKYVELRCDPISGHTALYWYRQSLGQGPEFLIYFQGTGAADDSGLPNDRFFAVRPEGSVSTLKIQRTERGDSAVYLCASSPQGTNGELFFGEGSRLTVL.

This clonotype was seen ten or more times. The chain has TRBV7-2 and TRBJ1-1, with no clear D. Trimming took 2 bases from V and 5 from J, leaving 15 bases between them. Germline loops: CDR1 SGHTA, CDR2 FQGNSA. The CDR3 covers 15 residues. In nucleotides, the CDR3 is TGTGCCAGCAGCTTAAGGTCGGGAGGAGGGACTGAAGCTTTCTTT. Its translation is CASSLRSGGGTEAFF.

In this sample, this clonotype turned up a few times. The CDR3 sequence is CASSNGLAAFNEQFF. CDR3 DNA sequence: TGTGCCAGCAGCAACGGACTAGCGGCCTTCAATGAGCAGTTCTTC. This chain joins TRBV7-2 and TRBJ2-1; 10 bases are a match to TRBD2. From germline, CDR1 is SGHTA and CDR2 FQGNSA. V lost 5 bases to trimming and J lost 6 bases; unmatched junction nucleotides: 7. This CDR3 comprises 15 residues.

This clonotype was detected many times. For the CDR3, the DNA is TGCAGTGCTAGATCGGGTCTCACTCGAGGTGAGCAGTTCTTC. It specifies CSARSGLTRGEQFF. The V and J genes are TRBV20-1 and TRBJ2-1; no clear D. Germline-derived CDR1 and CDR2 are DFQATT and SNEGSKA (reference sequence). The CDR3 sequence is 14 residues long. V was clipped by 2 bases and J by 9 bases, with 17 bases between them.

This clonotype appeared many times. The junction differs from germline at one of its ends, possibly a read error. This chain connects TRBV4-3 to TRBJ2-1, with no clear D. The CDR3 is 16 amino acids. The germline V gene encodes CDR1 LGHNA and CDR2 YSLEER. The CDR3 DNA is TGCGCCAGCAGCCAAGGGGCTAGGGCCTCCTCCAATGAGCAGTTCTTC. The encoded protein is CASSQGARASSNEQFF.

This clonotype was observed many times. Written as DNA, the CDR3 is TGCGCCAGCAGCCAGCAACCAGAGAACACTGAAGCTTTCTTT. Protein sequence: CASSQQPENTEAFF. The genes are TRBV5-1 and TRBJ1-1; D ambiguous. CDR1 SGHRS and CDR2 YFSETQ come from the germline V gene. The CDR3 is made up of 14 amino acids. V shed 4 bases and J shed 1 base, with 11 bases lying between them.

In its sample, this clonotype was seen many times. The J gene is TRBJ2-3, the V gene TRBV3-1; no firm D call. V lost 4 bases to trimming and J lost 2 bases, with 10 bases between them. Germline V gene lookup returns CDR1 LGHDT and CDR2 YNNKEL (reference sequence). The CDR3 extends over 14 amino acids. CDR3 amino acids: CASSLRTVTDTQYF. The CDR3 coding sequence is TGTGCCAGCAGCCTGAGGACCGTCACAGATACGCAGTATTTT.

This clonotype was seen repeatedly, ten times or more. DNA for the CDR3: TGCAGTGCTGGAAGACGCACCGGGGAGCTGTTTTTT. Protein sequence: CSAGRRTGELFF. This chain links TRBV20-1 with TRBJ2-2; D uncertain. The V end lost 5 bases, the J end lost 4 bases, and 8 bases lay between the germline ends. The CDR3 consists of 12 residues. Germline V lookup: CDR1 DFQATT, CDR2 SNEGSKA (reference sequence).

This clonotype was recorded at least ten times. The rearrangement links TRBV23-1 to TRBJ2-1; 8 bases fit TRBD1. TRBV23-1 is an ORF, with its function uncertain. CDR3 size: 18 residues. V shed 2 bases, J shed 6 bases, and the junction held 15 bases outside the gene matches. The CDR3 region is CASSQPDRAGIRGNEQFF. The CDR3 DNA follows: TGCGCCAGCAGTCAACCGGACAGGGCGGGAATAAGGGGCAATGAGCAGTTCTTC.

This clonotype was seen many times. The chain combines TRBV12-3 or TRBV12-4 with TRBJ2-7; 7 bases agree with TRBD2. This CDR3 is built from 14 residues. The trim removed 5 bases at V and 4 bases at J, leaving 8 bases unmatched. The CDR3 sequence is CASSPGGGRYEQYF. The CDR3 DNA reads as TGTGCCAGCAGTCCGGGGGGAGGGCGGTACGAGCAGTACTTC.

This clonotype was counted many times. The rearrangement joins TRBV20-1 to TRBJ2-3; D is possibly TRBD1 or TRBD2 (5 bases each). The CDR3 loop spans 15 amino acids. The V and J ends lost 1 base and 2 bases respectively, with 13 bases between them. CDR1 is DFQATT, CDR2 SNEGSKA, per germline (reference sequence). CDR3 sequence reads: CSARGANGATDTQYF. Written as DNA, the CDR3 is TGCAGTGCTAGAGGAGCGAACGGGGCCACAGATACGCAGTATTTT.

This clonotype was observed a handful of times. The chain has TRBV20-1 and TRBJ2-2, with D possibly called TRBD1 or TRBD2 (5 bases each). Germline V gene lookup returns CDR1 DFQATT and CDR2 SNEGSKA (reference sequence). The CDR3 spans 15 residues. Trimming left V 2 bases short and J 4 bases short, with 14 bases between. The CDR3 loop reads CSARNGASSTGELFF. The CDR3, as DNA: TGCAGTGCTAGAAACGGGGCATCATCCACCGGGGAGCTGTTTTTT.

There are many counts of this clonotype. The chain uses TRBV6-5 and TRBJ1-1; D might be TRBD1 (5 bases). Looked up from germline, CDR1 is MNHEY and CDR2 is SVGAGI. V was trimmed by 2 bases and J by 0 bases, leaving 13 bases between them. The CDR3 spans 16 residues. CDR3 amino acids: CASSYLTRGLNTEAFF. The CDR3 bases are TGTGCCAGCAGTTACCTCACTAGGGGCCTGAACACTGAAGCTTTCTTT.

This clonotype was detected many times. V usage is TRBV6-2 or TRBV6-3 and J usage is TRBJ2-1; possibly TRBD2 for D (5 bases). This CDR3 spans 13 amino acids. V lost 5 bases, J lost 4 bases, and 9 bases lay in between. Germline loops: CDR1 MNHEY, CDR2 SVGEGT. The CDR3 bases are TGTGCCAGCAGTCGGACTTCATACAATGAGCAGTTCTTC. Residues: CASSRTSYNEQFF.

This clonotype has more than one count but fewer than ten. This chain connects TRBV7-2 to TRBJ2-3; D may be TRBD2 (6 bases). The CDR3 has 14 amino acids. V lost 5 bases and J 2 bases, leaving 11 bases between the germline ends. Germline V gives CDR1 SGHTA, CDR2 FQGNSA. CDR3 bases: TGTGCCAGCAGCCGCGGGACTCCCACAGATACGCAGTATTTT. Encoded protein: CASSRGTPTDTQYF.

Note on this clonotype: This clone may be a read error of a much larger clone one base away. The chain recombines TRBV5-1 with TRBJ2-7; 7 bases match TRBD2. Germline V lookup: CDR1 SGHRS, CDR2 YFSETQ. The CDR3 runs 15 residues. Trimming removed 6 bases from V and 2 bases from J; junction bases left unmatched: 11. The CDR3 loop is CASILSGIGAYEQYF. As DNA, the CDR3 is TGCGCCAGCATCTTAAGCGGGATCGGGGCCTACGAGCAGTACTTC.